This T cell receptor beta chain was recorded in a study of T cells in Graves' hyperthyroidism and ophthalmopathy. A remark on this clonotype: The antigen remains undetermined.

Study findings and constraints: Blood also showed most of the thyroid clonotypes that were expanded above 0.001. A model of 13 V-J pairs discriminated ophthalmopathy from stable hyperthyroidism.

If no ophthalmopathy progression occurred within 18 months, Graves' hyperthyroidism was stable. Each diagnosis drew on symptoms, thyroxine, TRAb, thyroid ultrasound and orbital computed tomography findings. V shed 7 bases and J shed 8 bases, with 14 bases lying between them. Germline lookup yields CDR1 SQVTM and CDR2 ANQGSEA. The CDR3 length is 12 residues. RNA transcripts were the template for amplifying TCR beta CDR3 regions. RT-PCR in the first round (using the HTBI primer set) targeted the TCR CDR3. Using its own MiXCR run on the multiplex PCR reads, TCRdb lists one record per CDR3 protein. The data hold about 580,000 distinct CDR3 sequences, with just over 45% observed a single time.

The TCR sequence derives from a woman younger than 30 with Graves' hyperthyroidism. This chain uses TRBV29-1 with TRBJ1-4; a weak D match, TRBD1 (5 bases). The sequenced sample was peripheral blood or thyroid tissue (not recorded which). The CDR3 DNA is TGCAGCGCCGCCAGGGAGGGGGAAAAACTGTTTTTT. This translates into CSAAREGEKLFF.